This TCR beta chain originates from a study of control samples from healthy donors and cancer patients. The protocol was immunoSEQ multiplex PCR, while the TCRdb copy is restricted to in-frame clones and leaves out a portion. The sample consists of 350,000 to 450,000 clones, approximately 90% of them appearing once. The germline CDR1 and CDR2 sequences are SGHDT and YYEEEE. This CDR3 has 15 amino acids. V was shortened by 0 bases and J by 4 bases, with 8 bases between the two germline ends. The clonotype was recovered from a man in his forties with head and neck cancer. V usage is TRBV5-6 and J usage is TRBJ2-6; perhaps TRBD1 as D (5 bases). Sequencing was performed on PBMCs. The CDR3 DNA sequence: TGTGCCAGCAGCTTGGCCAGGGTCGGGGCCAACGTCCTGACTTTC. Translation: CASSLARVGANVLTF.